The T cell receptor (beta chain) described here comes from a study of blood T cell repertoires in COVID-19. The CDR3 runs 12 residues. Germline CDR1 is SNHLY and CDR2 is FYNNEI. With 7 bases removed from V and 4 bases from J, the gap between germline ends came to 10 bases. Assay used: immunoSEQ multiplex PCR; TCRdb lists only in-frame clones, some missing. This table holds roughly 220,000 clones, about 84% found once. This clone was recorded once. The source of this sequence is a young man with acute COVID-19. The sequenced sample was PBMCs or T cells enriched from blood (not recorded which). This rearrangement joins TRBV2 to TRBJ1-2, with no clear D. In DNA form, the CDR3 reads TGTGCCAGCAATAGGGAGCCCTATGGCTACACCTTC. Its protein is CASNREPYGYTF.